The clone carrying this T cell receptor (beta chain) has just a few counts. Mismatch with germline at one junction end may stem from a read error. This CDR3 is built from 19 residues. Germline-derived CDR1 and CDR2 are MNHEY and SMNVEV (reference sequence). Method: immunoSEQ multiplex PCR; TCRdb's copy keeps in-frame clones and lacks some. The sample yields 150,000 to 200,000 clones, approximately 90% seen once. The entry originates in a study of blood T cell repertoires in COVID-19. Study overall: Specimens from acute and convalescent COVID-19 originated in the United States, Italy and Spain. The analysed material was cDNA or gDNA that came from T cells, B-cell-depleted T cells, or PBMCs.

Sequenced sample: peripheral blood. This TCR derives from a human donor in a cohort sampled during active COVID-19. J is TRBJ1-5 and V is TRBV27; 7 nucleotides agree with TRBD1. DNA of the CDR3: TGTGCCAGCAGGTTATGGGGCGAGTCGACAGGGCCACTCAATCAGCCCCAGCATTTT. Translated, it gives CASRLWGESTGPLNQPQHF.